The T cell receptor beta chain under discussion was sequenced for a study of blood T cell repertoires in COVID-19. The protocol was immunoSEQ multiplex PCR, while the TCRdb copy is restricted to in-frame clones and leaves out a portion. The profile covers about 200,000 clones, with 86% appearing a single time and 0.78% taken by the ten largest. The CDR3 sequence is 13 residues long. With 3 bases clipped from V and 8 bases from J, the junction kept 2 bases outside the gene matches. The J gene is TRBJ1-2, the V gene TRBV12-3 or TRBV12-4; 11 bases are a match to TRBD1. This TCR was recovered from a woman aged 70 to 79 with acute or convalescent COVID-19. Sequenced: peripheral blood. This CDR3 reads CASSFRDRGGYTF. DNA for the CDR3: TGTGCCAGCAGTTTCCGGGACAGGGGGGGCTACACCTTC.